This T cell receptor beta chain was recovered during a study of T cell changes during pregnancy in multiple sclerosis. Sequenced by immunoSEQ multiplex PCR; TCRdb stores in-frame clones only, minus some. The table shows fewer than 65,000 clones, with about nine tenths occurring only once. The CDR3 is 14 residues long. The V end lost 2 bases, the J end lost 1 base, and 8 bases lay between the germline ends. Germline CDR1 is ENHRY and CDR2 is SYGVKD. This TCR derives from a female donor in good health, enrolled as a control in a pregnancy study. The chain has TRBV10-3 and TRBJ1-1, with D tentatively TRBD1 (6 bases). The sample here was peripheral blood, taken after pregnancy. In nucleotides, the CDR3 is TGTGCCATCAGTGAGACAGGGACGAACACTGAAGCTTTCTTT. It yields the protein CAISETGTNTEAFF.